Shown below are 5 T cell receptor beta chains from a single sample sequenced in a study of blood T cells in healthy people across ages. A sample-barcoded 5' primer and a J-beta primer mix were used in a second PCR of about 7 to 12 cycles. In TCRdb, the 5' RACE reads were re-called with MiXCR into one record per CDR3 protein. The data contain 1,800,000 or so distinct CDR3 sequences, 35% to 50% of them seen just once; the ten biggest clones take up under 25%. The sample was blood. The receptor source for this set is a human donor in good health.

The count of this clonotype is one. The rearrangement joins TRBV29-1 to TRBJ2-4; the D call may be TRBD1 or TRBD2 (5 bases each). The better agreement between TRBJ2-5 and the DNA end casts doubt on the J call. This CDR3 spans 12 amino acids. Germline assignment: CDR1 SQVTM and CDR2 ANQGSEA. CDR3 sequence reads: CSTVGTQETQYF. In nucleotides, the CDR3 is TGCAGCACTGTGGGGACCCAAGAGACCCAGTACTTC.

The chain is built from TRBV7-9 and TRBJ2-7, with D perhaps matching TRBD1 or TRBD2 (5 bases each). The CDR3 loop spans 16 amino acids. Germline CDR1 and CDR2: SEHNR and FQNEAQ (reference sequence). Trimming took 4 bases from V and 1 from J, leaving 17 bases between them. CDR3 bases: TGTGCCAGCAGCTCGCCAGAGGGGCTTACGTCCTACGAGCAGTACTTC. It translates to CASSSPEGLTSYEQYF.

The J gene is TRBJ2-3, the V gene TRBV7-3; 11 positions match TRBD2. This CDR3 region has 14 residues. The J segment lost 6 bases and the V segment lost 5 bases, leaving 4 bases of the junction unmatched. Germline-derived CDR1 and CDR2 are SGHTA and FQGTGA. The CDR3 region has the DNA TGTGCCAGCAGCCGGGGACTAGCGGACGATACGCAGTATTTT. Its translation is CASSRGLADDTQYF.

As for this clonotype: A read error may account for a junction end that differs from germline. This chain's CDR3 is CTSSQRGGRGYGYTF. The CDR3 coding sequence is TGCACCAGCAGCCAAAGGGGGGGTCGAGGCTATGGCTACACCTTC. The rearrangement links TRBV4-1 to TRBJ1-2; TRBD1 is a possible D gene (6 bases). The CDR3 runs 15 residues. Germline assignment: CDR1 MGHRA and CDR2 YSYEKL.

This clonotype was seen a handful of times. The rearrangement links TRBV6-2 or TRBV6-3 to TRBJ1-1; D is possibly TRBD1 (6 bases). V lost 5 bases, J lost 5 bases, and 21 bases lay in between. Germline V gene lookup returns CDR1 MNHEY and CDR2 SVGEGT. This CDR3 spans 16 amino acids. This CDR3 is CASSGPGHPTRTEAFF. In nucleotides, the CDR3 is TGTGCCAGCAGTGGCCCGGGACACCCGACCCGGACTGAAGCTTTCTTT.